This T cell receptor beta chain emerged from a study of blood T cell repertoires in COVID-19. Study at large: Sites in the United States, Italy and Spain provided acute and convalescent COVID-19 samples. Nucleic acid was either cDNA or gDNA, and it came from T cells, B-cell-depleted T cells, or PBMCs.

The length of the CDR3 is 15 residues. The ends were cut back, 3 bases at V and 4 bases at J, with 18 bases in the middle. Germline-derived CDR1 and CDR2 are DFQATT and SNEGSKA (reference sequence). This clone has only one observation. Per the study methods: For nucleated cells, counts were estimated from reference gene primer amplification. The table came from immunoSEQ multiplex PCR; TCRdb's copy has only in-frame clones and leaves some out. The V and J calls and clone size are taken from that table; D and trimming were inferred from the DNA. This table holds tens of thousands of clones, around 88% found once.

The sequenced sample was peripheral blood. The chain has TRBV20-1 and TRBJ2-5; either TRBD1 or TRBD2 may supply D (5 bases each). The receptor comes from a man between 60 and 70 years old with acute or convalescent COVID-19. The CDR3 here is CSASEGLTLRETQYF. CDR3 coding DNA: TGCAGTGCTAGTGAGGGGCTAACCCTGAGAGAGACCCAGTACTTC.